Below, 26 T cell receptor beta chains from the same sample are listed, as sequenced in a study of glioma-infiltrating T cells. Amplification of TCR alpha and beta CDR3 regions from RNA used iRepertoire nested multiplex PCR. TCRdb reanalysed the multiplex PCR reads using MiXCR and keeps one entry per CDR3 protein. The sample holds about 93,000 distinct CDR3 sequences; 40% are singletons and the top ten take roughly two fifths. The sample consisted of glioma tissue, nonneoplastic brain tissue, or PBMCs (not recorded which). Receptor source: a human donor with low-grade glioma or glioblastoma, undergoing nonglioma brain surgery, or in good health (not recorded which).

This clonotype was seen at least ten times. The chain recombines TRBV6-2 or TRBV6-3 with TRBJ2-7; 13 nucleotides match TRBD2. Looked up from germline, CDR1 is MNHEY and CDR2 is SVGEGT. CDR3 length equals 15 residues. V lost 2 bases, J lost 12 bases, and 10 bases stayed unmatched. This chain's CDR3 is CASSYGTSGASGVYF. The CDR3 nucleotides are TGTGCCAGCAGTTACGGGACTAGCGGGGCATCGGGGGTGTACTTC.

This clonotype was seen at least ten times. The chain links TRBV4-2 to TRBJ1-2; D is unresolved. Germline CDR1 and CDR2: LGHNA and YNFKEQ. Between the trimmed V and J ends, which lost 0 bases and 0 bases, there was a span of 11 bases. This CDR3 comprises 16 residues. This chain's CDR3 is CASSQDAAGSNYGYTF. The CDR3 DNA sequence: TGTGCCAGCAGCCAAGATGCGGCAGGTTCTAACTATGGCTACACCTTC.

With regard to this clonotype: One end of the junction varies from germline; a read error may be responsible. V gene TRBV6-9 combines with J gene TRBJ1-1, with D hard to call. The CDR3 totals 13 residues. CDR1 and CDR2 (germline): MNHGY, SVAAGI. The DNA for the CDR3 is TGTGCCAGCGGTTATGCCCGAAACACTGAAGCTCTCTTT. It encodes CASGYARNTEALF.

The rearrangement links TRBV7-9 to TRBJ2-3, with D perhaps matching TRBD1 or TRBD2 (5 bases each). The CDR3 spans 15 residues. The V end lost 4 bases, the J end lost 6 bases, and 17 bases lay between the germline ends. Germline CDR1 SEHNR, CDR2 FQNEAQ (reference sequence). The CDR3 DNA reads TGTGCCAGCAGCTGGGACCGCACAGGTGTTGATACGCAGTATTTT. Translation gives CASSWDRTGVDTQYF.

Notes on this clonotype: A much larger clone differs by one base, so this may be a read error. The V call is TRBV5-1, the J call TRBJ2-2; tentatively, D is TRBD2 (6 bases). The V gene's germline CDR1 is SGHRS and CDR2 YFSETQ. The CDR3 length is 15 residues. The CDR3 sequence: CASSLERPNTGEVFF. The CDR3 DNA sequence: TGCGCCAGCAGCTTGGAAAGGCCAAACACCGGGGAGGTGTTTTTT.

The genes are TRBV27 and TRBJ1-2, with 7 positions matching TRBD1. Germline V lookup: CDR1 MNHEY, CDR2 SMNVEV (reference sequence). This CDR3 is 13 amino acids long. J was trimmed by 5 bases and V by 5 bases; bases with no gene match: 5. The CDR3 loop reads CASSTDRAYGYTF. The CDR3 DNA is TGTGCCAGCAGTACCGACAGGGCTTATGGCTACACCTTC.

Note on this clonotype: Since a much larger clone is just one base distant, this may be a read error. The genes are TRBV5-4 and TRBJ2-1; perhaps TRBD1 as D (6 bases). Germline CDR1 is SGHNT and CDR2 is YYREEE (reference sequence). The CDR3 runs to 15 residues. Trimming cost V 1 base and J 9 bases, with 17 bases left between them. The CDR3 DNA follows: TGTGCCAGCAGCTTGATGGGACACGGGAAAGGTGAGCAGTTCTTC. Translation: CASSLMGHGKGEQFF.

The CDR3 spells CASRAGQGHEAFF. The CDR3 region has the DNA TGTGCCAGCAGGGCAGGACAGGGCCACGAAGCTTTCTTT. The rearrangement links TRBV6-5 to TRBJ1-1, with 8 bases that match TRBD1. There are 13 residues in the CDR3. V lost 6 bases and J lost 8; bases outside the gene matches: 8. CDR1 is MNHEY, CDR2 SVGAGI, per germline.

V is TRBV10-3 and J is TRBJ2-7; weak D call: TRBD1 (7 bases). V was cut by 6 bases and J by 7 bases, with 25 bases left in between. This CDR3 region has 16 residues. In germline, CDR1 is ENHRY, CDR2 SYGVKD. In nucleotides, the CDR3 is TGTGCCATCAGCCTGCTTGGCAGGGGGGCCTACAATGAGCAGTACTTC. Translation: CAISLLGRGAYNEQYF.

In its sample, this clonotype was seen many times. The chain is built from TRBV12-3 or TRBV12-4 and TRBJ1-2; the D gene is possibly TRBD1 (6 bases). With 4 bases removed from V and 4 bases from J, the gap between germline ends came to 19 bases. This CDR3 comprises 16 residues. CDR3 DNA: TGTGCCAGCAGTTATCGACGAGGGGGAACGGCCTATGGCTACACCTTC. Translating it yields CASSYRRGGTAYGYTF.

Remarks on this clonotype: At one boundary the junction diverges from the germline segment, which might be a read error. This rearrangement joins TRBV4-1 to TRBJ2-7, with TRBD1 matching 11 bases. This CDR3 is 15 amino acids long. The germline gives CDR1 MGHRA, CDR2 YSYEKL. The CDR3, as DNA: TGCGCCAGCAGCTTATGGACAGGGGGCTCCTACGAGCGGTACTTC. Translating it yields CASSLWTGGSYERYF.

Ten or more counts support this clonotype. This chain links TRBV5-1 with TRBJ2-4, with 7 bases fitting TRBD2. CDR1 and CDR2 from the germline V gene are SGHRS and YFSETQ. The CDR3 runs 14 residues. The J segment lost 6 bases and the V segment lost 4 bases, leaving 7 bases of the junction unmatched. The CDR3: CASSPGGGRNIQYF. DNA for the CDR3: TGCGCCAGCAGCCCCGGGGGAGGGCGAAACATTCAGTACTTC.

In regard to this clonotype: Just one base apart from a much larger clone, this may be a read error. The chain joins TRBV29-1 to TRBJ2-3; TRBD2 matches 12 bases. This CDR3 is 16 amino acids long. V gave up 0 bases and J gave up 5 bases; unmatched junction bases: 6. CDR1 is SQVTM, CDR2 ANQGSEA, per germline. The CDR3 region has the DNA TGCAGCGTTGAAGATGTCCTAGCGGGAGGGGAAGATACGCAGTATTTT. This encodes CSVEDVLAGGEDTQYF.

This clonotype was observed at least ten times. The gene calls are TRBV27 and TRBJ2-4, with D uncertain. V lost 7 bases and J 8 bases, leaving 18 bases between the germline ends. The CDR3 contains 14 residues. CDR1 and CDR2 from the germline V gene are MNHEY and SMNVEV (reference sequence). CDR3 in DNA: TGTGCCAGCACTAGTGGCCAAGGAAGGCACATTCAGTACTTC. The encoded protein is CASTSGQGRHIQYF.

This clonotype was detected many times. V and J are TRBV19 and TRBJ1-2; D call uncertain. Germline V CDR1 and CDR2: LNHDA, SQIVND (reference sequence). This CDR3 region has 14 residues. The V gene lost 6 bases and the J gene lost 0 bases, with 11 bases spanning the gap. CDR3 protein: CASRTPAANYGYTF. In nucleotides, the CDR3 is TGTGCCAGTAGGACTCCGGCGGCTAACTATGGCTACACCTTC.

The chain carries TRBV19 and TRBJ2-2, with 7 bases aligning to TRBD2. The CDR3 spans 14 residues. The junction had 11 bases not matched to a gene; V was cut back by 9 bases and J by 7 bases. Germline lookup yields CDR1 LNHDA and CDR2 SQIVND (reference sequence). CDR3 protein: CARGSGTFDGELFF. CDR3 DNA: TGTGCCAGAGGCAGCGGGACCTTCGACGGGGAGCTGTTTTTT.

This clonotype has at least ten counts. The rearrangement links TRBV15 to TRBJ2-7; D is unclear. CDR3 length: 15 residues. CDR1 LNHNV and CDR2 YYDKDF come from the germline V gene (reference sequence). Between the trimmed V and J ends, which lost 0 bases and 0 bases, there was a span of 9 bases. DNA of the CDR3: TGTGCCACCAGCAGAGATCAAGAGGCCTCCTACGAGCAGTACTTC. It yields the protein CATSRDQEASYEQYF.

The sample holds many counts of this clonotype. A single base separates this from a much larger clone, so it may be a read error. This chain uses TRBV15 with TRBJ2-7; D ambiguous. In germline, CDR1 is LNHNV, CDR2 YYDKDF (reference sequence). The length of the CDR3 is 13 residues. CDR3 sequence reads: CATSRDGVYGQYF. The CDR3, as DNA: TGTGCCACCAGCAGAGATGGGGTCTACGGGCAGTACTTC.

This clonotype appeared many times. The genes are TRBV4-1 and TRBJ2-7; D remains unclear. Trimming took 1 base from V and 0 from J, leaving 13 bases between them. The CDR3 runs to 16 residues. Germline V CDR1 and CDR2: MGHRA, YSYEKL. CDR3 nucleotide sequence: TGCGCCAGCAGCCAAGGGTTAGACACCCGCTCCTACGAGCAGTACTTC. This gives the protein CASSQGLDTRSYEQYF.

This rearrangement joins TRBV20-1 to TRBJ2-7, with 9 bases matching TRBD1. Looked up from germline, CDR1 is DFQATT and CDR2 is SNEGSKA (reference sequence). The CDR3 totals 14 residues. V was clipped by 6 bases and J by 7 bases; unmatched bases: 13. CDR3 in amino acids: CSALQGATYKEQYF. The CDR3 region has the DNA TGCAGTGCGTTACAGGGGGCAACCTACAAAGAGCAGTACTTC.

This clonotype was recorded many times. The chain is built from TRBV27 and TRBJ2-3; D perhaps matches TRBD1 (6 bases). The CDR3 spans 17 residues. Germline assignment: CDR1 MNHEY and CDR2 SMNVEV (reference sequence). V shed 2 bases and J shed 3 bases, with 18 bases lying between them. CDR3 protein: CASSLEKRARGTDTQYF. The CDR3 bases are TGTGCCAGCAGTTTAGAGAAGCGCGCCAGGGGTACAGATACGCAGTATTTT.

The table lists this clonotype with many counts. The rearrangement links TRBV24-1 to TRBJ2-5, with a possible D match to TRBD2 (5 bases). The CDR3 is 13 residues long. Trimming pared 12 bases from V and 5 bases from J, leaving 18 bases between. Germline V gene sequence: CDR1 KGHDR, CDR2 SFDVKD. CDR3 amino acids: CAAGLPGSETQYF. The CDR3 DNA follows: TGTGCCGCTGGACTCCCCGGTTCGGAGACCCAGTACTTC.

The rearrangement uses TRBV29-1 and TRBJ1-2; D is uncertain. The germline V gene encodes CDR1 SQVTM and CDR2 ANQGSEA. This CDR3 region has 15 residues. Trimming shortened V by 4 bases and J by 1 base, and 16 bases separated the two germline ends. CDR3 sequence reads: CSVVVSPNFNYGYTF. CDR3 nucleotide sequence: TGCAGCGTTGTGGTTTCTCCGAACTTTAACTATGGCTACACCTTC.

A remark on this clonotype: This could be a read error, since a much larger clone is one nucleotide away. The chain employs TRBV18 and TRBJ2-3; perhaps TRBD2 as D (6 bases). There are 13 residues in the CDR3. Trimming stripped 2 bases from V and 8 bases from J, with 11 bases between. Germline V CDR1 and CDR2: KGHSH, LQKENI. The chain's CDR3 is CASSPRGAGTQYF. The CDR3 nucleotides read TGTGCCAGCTCACCAAGAGGAGCGGGTACGCAGTATTTT.

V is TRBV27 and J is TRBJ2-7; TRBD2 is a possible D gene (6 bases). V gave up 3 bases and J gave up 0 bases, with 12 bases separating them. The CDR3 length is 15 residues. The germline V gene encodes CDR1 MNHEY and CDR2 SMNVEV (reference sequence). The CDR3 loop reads CASSFLVGGSYEQYF. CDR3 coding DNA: TGTGCCAGCAGTTTCTTAGTCGGGGGCTCCTACGAGCAGTACTTC.

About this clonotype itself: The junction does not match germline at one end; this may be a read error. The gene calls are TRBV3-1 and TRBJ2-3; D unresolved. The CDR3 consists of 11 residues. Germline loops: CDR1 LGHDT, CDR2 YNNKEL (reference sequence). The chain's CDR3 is CASSQLDKQYF. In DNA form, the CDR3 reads TGTGCCAGCAGCCAACTGGATAAGCAGTATTTT.